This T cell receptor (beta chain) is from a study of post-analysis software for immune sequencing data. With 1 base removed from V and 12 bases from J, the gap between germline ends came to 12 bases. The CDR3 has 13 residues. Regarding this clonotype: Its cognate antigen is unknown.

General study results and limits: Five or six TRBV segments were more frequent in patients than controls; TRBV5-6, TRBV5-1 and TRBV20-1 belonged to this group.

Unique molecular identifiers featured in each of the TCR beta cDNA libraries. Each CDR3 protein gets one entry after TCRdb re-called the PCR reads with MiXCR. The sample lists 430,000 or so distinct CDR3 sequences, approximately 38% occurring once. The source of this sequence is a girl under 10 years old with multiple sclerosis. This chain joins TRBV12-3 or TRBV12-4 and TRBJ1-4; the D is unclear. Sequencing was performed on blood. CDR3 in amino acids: CASSLDRKSQLFF. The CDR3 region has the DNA TGTGCCAGCAGTTTAGACAGAAAGAGTCAACTGTTTTTT.